Sequencing of this TCR beta chain was carried out in a study of T cell repertoires in cytomegalovirus infection. For the study at large: The public TCR beta signatures pointed to both CMV infection and matching HLA type.

This CDR3 is 13 amino acids long. With 5 bases removed from V and 10 bases from J, the gap between germline ends came to 16 bases. CDR1 SGDLS and CDR2 YYNGEE come from the germline V gene. Study results and caveats: Accumulated public TCR beta family frequency recognized individuals carrying CMV together with the relevant HLA. In two of eight donors, the top clonotype was HLA-C-restricted CMV-specific.

This clonotype came up a few times. The antigen remains unidentified. One entry per CDR3 protein results from TCRdb running MiXCR on the reads. The profile covers about 360,000 distinct CDR3 sequences, with 15% to 20% appearing a single time and 8.5% to 10% taken by the ten largest. V is TRBV9 and J is TRBJ2-1, with D possibly TRBD1 on 6 matching bases. Specimen: PBMCs. This sequence originates from a human donor in good health (CMV status not recorded). Some clones in this sample may be carry-over from other donors' samples. The CDR3 reads CASSRGTGTEQFF. CDR3 DNA: TGTGCCAGCAGTCGAGGGACGGGGACAGAGCAGTTCTTC.